The present T cell receptor (beta chain) was sequenced within a study of shared clonotypes between healthy human individuals. There are 15 residues in the CDR3. The V and J ends lost 3 bases and 2 bases, in that order; junction bases with no gene match: 3. The germline V gene encodes CDR1 SEHNR and CDR2 FQNEAQ (reference sequence). The method was immunoSEQ multiplex PCR; TCRdb's version includes in-frame clones alone and lacks a portion of them. The sample lists about 480,000 clones; 79% were seen once. Sequenced input: PBMCs. The V and J genes are TRBV7-9 and TRBJ2-5, with TRBD2 matching over 10 bases. This clonotype was obtained from a woman in her thirties or forties in good health. Some clones in this sample may be carry-over from other donors' samples. CDR3 DNA sequence: TGTGCCAGCAGCTTTGGACTAGCGGAACAAGAGACCCAGTACTTC. Amino acids: CASSFGLAEQETQYF. Combining the CDR3 with reference TRBV7-9 and TRBJ2-5 gives the whole variable domain DTGVSQNPRHKITKRGQNVTFRCDPISEHNRLYWYRQTLGQGPEFLTYFQNEAQLEKSRLLSDRFSAERPKGSFSTLEIQRTEQGDSAMYLCASSFGLAEQETQYFGPGTRLLVL.